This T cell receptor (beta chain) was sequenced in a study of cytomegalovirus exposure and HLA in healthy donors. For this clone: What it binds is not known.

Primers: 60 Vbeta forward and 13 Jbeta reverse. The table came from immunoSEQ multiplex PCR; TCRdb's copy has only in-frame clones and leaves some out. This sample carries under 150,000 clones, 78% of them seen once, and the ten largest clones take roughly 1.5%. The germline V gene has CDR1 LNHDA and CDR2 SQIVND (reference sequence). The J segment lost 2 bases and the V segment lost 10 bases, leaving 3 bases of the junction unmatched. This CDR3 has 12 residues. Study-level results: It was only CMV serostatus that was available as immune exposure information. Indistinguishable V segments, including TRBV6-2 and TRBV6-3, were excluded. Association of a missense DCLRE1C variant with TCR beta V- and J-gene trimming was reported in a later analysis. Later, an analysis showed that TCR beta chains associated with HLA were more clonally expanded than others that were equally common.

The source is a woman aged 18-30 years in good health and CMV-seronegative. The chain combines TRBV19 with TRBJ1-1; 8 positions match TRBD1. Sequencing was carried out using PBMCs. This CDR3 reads CATGQGNTEAFF. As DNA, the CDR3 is TGTGCCACAGGACAGGGAAACACTGAAGCTTTCTTT.